Shown below are 8 T cell receptor beta chains from a single sample sequenced in a study of cytomegalovirus exposure and HLA in healthy donors. The PCR employed 60 Vbeta primers together with 13 Jbeta primers. This table comes from immunoSEQ multiplex PCR, and its TCRdb copy is limited to in-frame clones, with some not included. This table has more than 70,000 clones, approximately 67% appearing once. The material sequenced was PBMCs. Receptors were obtained from a man in his forties in good health and CMV-seropositive.

This chain links TRBV13 with TRBJ1-1; TRBD1 aligns across 9 bases. In germline, CDR1 is PRHDT, CDR2 FYEKMQ (reference sequence). V shed 6 bases, J shed 8 bases, and the junction held 4 bases outside the gene matches. The CDR3 has 12 amino acids. CDR3 sequence (DNA): TGTGCCAGCAGTCCCGGGACAGGGGAAGCTTTCTTT. It encodes CASSPGTGEAFF.

This clone was found once. The rearrangement uses TRBV18 and TRBJ2-2; 8 bases line up with TRBD1. This CDR3 contains 15 residues. Per germline, CDR1 KGHSH and CDR2 LQKENI. The junction had 5 bases not matched to a gene; V was cut back by 4 bases and J by 4 bases. CDR3 region: CASSRQGMGTGELFF. In nucleotides, the CDR3 is TGTGCCAGCTCACGACAGGGGATGGGCACCGGGGAGCTGTTTTTT.

The chain uses TRBV13 and TRBJ2-5, with D possibly TRBD1 on 5 matching bases. The CDR3 is made up of 13 amino acids. Trimming took 1 base from V and 2 from J, leaving 5 bases between them. Germline V gene sequence: CDR1 PRHDT, CDR2 FYEKMQ (reference sequence). The CDR3 DNA is TGTGCCAGCAGCTTAGACAGGCAAGAGACCCAGTACTTC. This encodes CASSLDRQETQYF. The full variable domain, its missing parts supplied by reference TRBV13 and TRBJ2-5, is AAGVIQSPRHLIKEKRETATLKCYPIPRHDTVYWYQQGPGQDPQFLISFYEKMQSDKGSIPDRFSAQQFSDYHSELNMSSLELGDSALYFCASSLDRQETQYFGPGTRLLVL.

The V gene is TRBV18, the J gene TRBJ2-3; 7 bases map to TRBD1. CDR3 size: 14 residues. V was clipped by 3 bases and J by 2 bases; unmatched bases: 2. Looked up from germline, CDR1 is KGHSH and CDR2 is LQKENI. This chain's CDR3 is CASSPGQVTDTQYF. Written as DNA, the CDR3 is TGTGCCAGCTCACCCGGACAGGTCACAGATACGCAGTATTTT.

There are a few counts of this clone. The rearrangement uses TRBV29-1 and TRBJ2-1; D perhaps matches TRBD2 (5 bases). V was cut by 1 base and J by 0 bases, with 16 bases left in between. The V gene's germline CDR1 is SQVTM and CDR2 ANQGSEA. The CDR3 runs 17 residues. This chain's CDR3 is CSVEGVARASSYNEQFF. DNA of the CDR3: TGCAGCGTTGAAGGAGTAGCGAGGGCGAGCTCCTACAATGAGCAGTTCTTC.

V usage is TRBV27 and J usage is TRBJ1-1; TRBD1 is a possible D gene (6 bases). The CDR3 spans 15 residues. The V and J ends lost 11 bases and 1 base respectively, with 20 bases between them. The V gene's germline CDR1 is MNHEY and CDR2 SMNVEV (reference sequence). In DNA form, the CDR3 reads TGTGCCTCAACCCATATAGGGACACAGAACACTGAAGCTTTCTTT. Amino acid sequence: CASTHIGTQNTEAFF.

This clone appeared a few times. V usage is TRBV5-1 and J usage is TRBJ1-2; TRBD1 aligns across 11 bases. The CDR3 is 13 residues long. Germline V gene sequence: CDR1 SGHRS, CDR2 YFSETQ. The V gene end was trimmed by 4 bases and the J gene end by 7 bases; junction bases not matched to a gene: 3. The DNA for the CDR3 is TGCGCCAGCAGCATCGGGACAGGGGGTGGCTACACCTTC. This sequence encodes CASSIGTGGGYTF.

This clone was detected once. The chain has TRBV5-6 and TRBJ1-3; weak D call: TRBD1 (6 bases). Germline lookup yields CDR1 SGHDT and CDR2 YYEEEE. The V end was cut by 4 bases, the J end by 1 base, with 18 bases between. The CDR3 spans 17 residues. CDR3 region: CASSRFLDRPSGNTIYF. CDR3 DNA sequence: TGTGCCAGCAGCAGGTTCCTGGACAGACCTTCTGGAAACACCATATATTTT.